This passage covers 8 T cell receptor beta chains from one sample sequenced in a study of cytomegalovirus exposure and HLA in healthy donors. The PCR was carried out with 60 Vbeta primers and 13 Jbeta primers. The data were produced by immunoSEQ multiplex PCR, yet TCRdb's version contains in-frame clones alone and is incomplete. The sample consists of roughly 190,000 clones, over 70% of them appearing once. Sequencing was done on a sample of PBMCs. These receptors were obtained from a woman aged 18-29 years in good health and CMV-seronegative.

This clone came up once. V gene TRBV18 combines with J gene TRBJ2-7; D is perhaps TRBD2 (6 bases). The CDR3 is 15 amino acids. CDR1 KGHSH and CDR2 LQKENI come from the germline V gene. The V end was cut by 3 bases, the J end by 2 bases, with 14 bases between. The CDR3 nucleotides are TGTGCCAGCTCACCTCCGGGCCCGGGGGCCTACGAGCAGTACTTC. It encodes CASSPPGPGAYEQYF.

The chain joins TRBV18 to TRBJ1-1; a weak D match, TRBD1 (6 bases). The V gene lost 5 bases and the J gene lost 0 bases, with 10 bases spanning the gap. The CDR3 spans 14 residues. Germline CDR1 is KGHSH and CDR2 is LQKENI. The CDR3 DNA sequence: TGTGCCAGCTCAAGGACAGACATGAACACTGAAGCTTTCTTT. Residues: CASSRTDMNTEAFF. The full variable domain, in which reference TRBV18 and TRBJ1-1 provide the parts outside the CDR3, is NAGVMQNPRHLVRRRGQEARLRCSPMKGHSHVYWYRQLPEEGLKFMVYLQKENIIDESGMPKERFSAEFPKEGPSILRIQQVVRGDSAAYFCASSRTDMNTEAFFGQGTRLTVV.

V gene TRBV5-4 combines with J gene TRBJ1-4; D possibly corresponds to TRBD1 (6 bases). The germline V and J ends were trimmed by 0 bases and 7 bases, with 13 bases remaining between them. Germline assignment: CDR1 SGHNT and CDR2 YYREEE (reference sequence). The CDR3 covers 15 residues. Here the CDR3 reads CASSLDLGASEKLFF. The CDR3 bases are TGTGCCAGCAGCTTGGATCTGGGGGCCAGTGAAAAACTGTTTTTT.

The J gene is TRBJ1-5, the V gene TRBV5-6, with D tentatively TRBD1 (6 bases). The CDR3 is 16 amino acids. The germline CDR1 and CDR2 sequences are SGHDT and YYEEEE. V dropped 2 bases and J dropped 6 bases, with 18 bases sitting between them. The CDR3 coding sequence is TGTGCCAGCAGCTTTGCCGGGACACGGCCCACTCAGCCCCAGCATTTT. Translation: CASSFAGTRPTQPQHF.

V usage is TRBV30 and J usage is TRBJ1-1, with TRBD1 matching over 8 bases. The CDR3 totals 13 residues. Germline CDR1 GTSNPN, CDR2 SVGIG (reference sequence). The V segment lost 1 base and the J segment 8 bases; nucleotides outside the gene matches: 6. CDR3: CAWSETRQGEAFF. The CDR3, as DNA: TGTGCCTGGAGTGAGACCCGACAGGGGGAAGCTTTCTTT. The full variable domain, completed using reference TRBV30 and TRBJ1-1, is SQTIHQWPATLVQPVGSPLSLECTVEGTSNPNLYWYRQAAGRGLQLLFYSVGIGQISSEVPQNLSASRPQDRQFILSSKKLLLSDSGFYLCAWSETRQGEAFFGQGTRLTVV.

V gene TRBV9 combines with J gene TRBJ1-1, with TRBD1 identical over 8 bases. V shed 0 bases, J shed 6 bases, and the junction held 1 base outside the gene matches. Germline loops: CDR1 SGDLS, CDR2 YYNGEE. This CDR3 spans 13 amino acids. Here the CDR3 DNA reads TGTGCCAGCAGCGTAGGGACAGGGTCTGAAGCTTTCTTT. This gives the protein CASSVGTGSEAFF.

This clone came up a few times. The chain couples TRBV18 to TRBJ2-5; unclear D gene. Germline CDR1 KGHSH, CDR2 LQKENI. This CDR3 is built from 14 residues. The ends were cut back, 2 bases at V and 1 base at J, with 8 bases in the middle. The CDR3 bases are TGTGCCAGCTCACCAGGTAGCATCCAAGAGACCCAGTACTTC. Translation: CASSPGSIQETQYF. The variable domain in full, completed from reference TRBV18 and TRBJ2-5, reads NAGVMQNPRHLVRRRGQEARLRCSPMKGHSHVYWYRQLPEEGLKFMVYLQKENIIDESGMPKERFSAEFPKEGPSILRIQQVVRGDSAAYFCASSPGSIQETQYFGPGTRLLVL.

The rearrangement links TRBV10-2 to TRBJ1-5; tentative D call: TRBD1 (5 bases). The germline gives CDR1 WSHSY, CDR2 SAAADI. V lost 3 bases, J lost 0 bases, and 9 bases lay in between. The CDR3 consists of 15 residues. As DNA, the CDR3 is TGCGCCAGCAGTGACTTTGACAGTAGCAATCAGCCCCAGCATTTT. Residues: CASSDFDSSNQPQHF.